This TCR beta chain is from a study of shared clonotypes between healthy human individuals. Overall study context: The donor group consisted of a couple of women and a few men, aged 18 to 49.

The donor cohort consisted entirely of Caucasian adults residing in Nashville, Tennessee. Per the germline V gene, CDR1 is LNHDA and CDR2 is SQIVND (reference sequence). The V end lost 0 bases, the J end lost 6 bases, and 6 bases lay between the germline ends. The CDR3 is 12 residues long. Some clones are missing from TCRdb's copy, which holds only in-frame ones; the method was immunoSEQ multiplex PCR. The table includes about 2.3 million clones, 85% to 95% detected once. V is TRBV19 and J is TRBJ2-7; no firm D call. This TCR came from a man aged 18 to 30 in good health. Some clones in this sample may be carry-over from other donors' samples. Input material: naive CD4+ T cells from PBMCs. Subset indicated: CD45RA+ positively selected. The CDR3 sequence is CASSIDRREQYF. DNA of the CDR3: TGTGCCAGTAGTATAGATCGGCGCGAGCAGTACTTC.